The 32 T cell receptor beta chains below come from one sample, sequenced in a study of T cell clusters in autoimmune cytopenias. TRB was amplified by touch-down multiplex PCR, primer pools A and B combined. TCRdb reprocessed the multiplex PCR reads and stores each CDR3 protein as one record, lacking DNA. This sample's table has fewer than 2,000 distinct CDR3 sequences. TRB was amplified from approximately 230 ng of peripheral blood genomic DNA per sample. The data were also submitted as part of a second study, on T cell repertoires in aging, cancer and after chemotherapy.

Sequenced sample: peripheral blood. Source of these receptors: a human donor with chronic lymphocytic leukemia.

This clonotype is classed as medium-sized (0.01 to 0.1%) by frequency. The chain carries TRBV19 and TRBJ1-4; TCRdb selects TRBD1, and the lack of DNA leaves this call unchecked. This CDR3 region has 16 residues. Germline lookup yields CDR1 LNHDA and CDR2 SQIVND (reference sequence). CDR3 amino acids: CASSIDRGAGDEKLFF.

This clonotype shows up as large by frequency. This sequence joins TRBV19 and TRBJ2-3; lacking DNA, the TRBD1 call made by TCRdb goes unchecked. CDR1 LNHDA and CDR2 SQIVND come from the germline V gene (reference sequence). This CDR3 spans 14 amino acids. CDR3 sequence reads: CASTLGAYTDTQYF.

Judged by frequency, this clonotype is medium-sized. The V call is TRBV5-4, the J call TRBJ2-7; with no DNA, the TCRdb D assignment of TRBD1 cannot be verified. Germline V gene sequence: CDR1 SGHNT, CDR2 YYREEE (reference sequence). The CDR3 length is 14 residues. The CDR3 sequence is CASGRQGKGYEQYF.

This sequence joins TRBV12-3 or TRBV12-4 and TRBJ1-2; TCRdb returns TRBD1, unconfirmable since there is no DNA. The CDR3 has 14 amino acids. This chain's CDR3 is CASSLAGLQGGYTF.

Considering frequency, this clonotype is medium-sized. The chain carries TRBV6-1 and TRBJ2-7; TCRdb's D gene call, TRBD2, goes unchecked for lack of DNA. Germline CDR1 and CDR2: MNHNS and SASEGT. This CDR3 is 13 amino acids long. CDR3 sequence: CASKLAGGDEQYF.

This clonotype is medium-sized (0.01 to 0.1%) by frequency. The chain is built from TRBV7-2 and TRBJ1-2; TCRdb's D call of TRBD1 is untestable without DNA. CDR3 length: 14 amino acids. Germline V lookup: CDR1 SGHTA, CDR2 FQGNSA. CDR3 protein: CASSLVSGWYGYTF.

The chain recombines TRBV20-1 with TRBJ1-5; TCRdb's assignment of TRBD1 cannot be checked, as there is no DNA. Germline CDR1 and CDR2: DFQATT and SNEGSKA (reference sequence). This CDR3 contains 17 residues. The CDR3 here is CSAGRAGGRSSNQPQHF.

This chain connects TRBV6-4 to TRBJ2-3; with no DNA, the TCRdb D assignment of TRBD2 cannot be verified. This CDR3 spans 16 amino acids. CDR1 and CDR2 from the germline V gene are MRHNA and SNTAGT. The CDR3 is CASSDSTSGGTDTQYF.

This chain joins TRBV7-9 and TRBJ1-5; TCRdb reports TRBD1, a call that lacks DNA to check it against. This CDR3 has 15 residues. CDR1 is SEHNR and CDR2 is FQNEAQ in the germline V gene (reference sequence). The CDR3 reads CASSVNLGGNQPQHF. Supplemented by reference TRBV7-9 and TRBJ1-5, the full variable domain reads DTGVSQNPRHKITKRGQNVTFRCDPISEHNRLYWYRQTLGQGPEFLTYFQNEAQLEKSRLLSDRFSAERPKGSFSTLEIQRTEQGDSAMYLCASSVNLGGNQPQHFGDGTRLSIL.

This clonotype is medium-sized by frequency. V is TRBV27 and J is TRBJ1-3; TCRdb indicates TRBD1, and absent DNA this call remains unverified. CDR3 length: 17 amino acids. Germline V gives CDR1 MNHEY, CDR2 SMNVEV (reference sequence). This CDR3 is CASSLDPPGGGENTIYF.

This clonotype is classed as medium-sized (0.01 to 0.1%) by frequency. The V and J genes are TRBV7-6 and TRBJ1-2; TCRdb calls TRBD1, which cannot be checked without DNA. This CDR3 spans 16 amino acids. CDR1 is SGHVS, CDR2 FNYEAQ, per germline. The CDR3 spells CASSLTPQGRGYGYTF.

This clonotype registers medium-sized by frequency. The chain links TRBV6-4 to TRBJ1-2. In germline, CDR1 is MRHNA, CDR2 SNTAGT. CDR3 length: 12 amino acids. The CDR3 sequence is CASSDSGYGYTF.

By frequency, this clonotype is large (0.1 to 1%). This rearrangement joins TRBV6-5 to TRBJ2-5. The CDR3 extends over 14 amino acids. From germline, CDR1 is MNHEY and CDR2 SVGAGI. The CDR3 sequence is CASRRTVNQETQYF.

The rearrangement joins TRBV21-1 to TRBJ2-6; TCRdb indicates TRBD1, and absent DNA this call remains unverified. TRBV21-1 constitutes a pseudogene. This CDR3 region has 16 residues. The CDR3 loop reads CASSKVAPSGANVLTF.

According to its frequency, this clonotype is medium-sized (0.01 to 0.1%). J is TRBJ1-1 and V is TRBV19; TCRdb's D gene call, TRBD1, goes unchecked for lack of DNA. The CDR3 is 14 amino acids. CDR1 is LNHDA, CDR2 SQIVND, per germline (reference sequence). Here the CDR3 reads CASAWGSQNTEAFF.

This clonotype is labeled large (0.1 to 1%) based on frequency. The J gene is TRBJ2-3, the V gene TRBV6-6; TCRdb gives TRBD2 as the D gene, but with no DNA this cannot be confirmed. CDR1 MNHNY and CDR2 SVGAGI come from the germline V gene (reference sequence). This CDR3 spans 16 amino acids. The CDR3 here is CASTDPGPSGSGTQYF.

This clonotype ranks as large in terms of frequency. The V call is TRBV7-6, the J call TRBJ2-1; TCRdb calls TRBD1, which cannot be checked without DNA. CDR3 length equals 18 residues. The germline V gene has CDR1 SGHVS and CDR2 FNYEAQ. This chain's CDR3 is CASSLLALQGSSYNEQFF.

Judged by frequency, this clonotype is medium-sized. The V call is TRBV12-3 or TRBV12-4, the J call TRBJ2-7; with no DNA, the TCRdb D assignment of TRBD2 cannot be verified. The CDR3 runs to 14 residues. CDR3 in amino acids: CASSATSGSYEQYF.

According to its frequency, this clonotype is medium-sized. The rearrangement joins TRBV6-1 to TRBJ1-2; the TCRdb call, TRBD1, lacks DNA for checking. This CDR3 is built from 16 residues. In germline, CDR1 is MNHNS, CDR2 SASEGT. CDR3 protein: CASSETARDRRLGYTF.

This clonotype registers medium-sized by frequency. This chain connects TRBV12-3 or TRBV12-4 to TRBJ1-5; TCRdb lists TRBD1, though no DNA is available to test this call. The CDR3 covers 16 residues. CDR3 amino acids: CASSSSPGSGNQPQHF.

Frequency places this clonotype as medium-sized (0.01 to 0.1%). The J gene is TRBJ1-6, the V gene TRBV6-5; no DNA is available, so the TRBD1 call from TCRdb remains unchecked. CDR3 length: 14 amino acids. Germline-derived CDR1 and CDR2 are MNHEY and SVGAGI. CDR3 loop: CASSLRDRNSPLHF.

The chain carries TRBV11-2 and TRBJ1-4. The CDR3 sequence is 13 residues long. Germline CDR1 SGHAT, CDR2 FQNNGV. The CDR3 sequence: CASSPTESEKLFF.

This clonotype is medium-sized (0.01 to 0.1%) by frequency. The chain is built from TRBV6-5 and TRBJ1-5. The germline V gene encodes CDR1 MNHEY and CDR2 SVGAGI. CDR3 size: 17 residues. This CDR3 is CASSSDRDFGSNQPQHF.

This clonotype is classed as medium-sized (0.01 to 0.1%) by frequency. V usage is TRBV30 and J usage is TRBJ1-2. Germline values: CDR1 GTSNPN, CDR2 SVGIG (reference sequence). The CDR3 is 15 amino acids. CDR3: CAWSRQGGSFYGYTF.

This clonotype is deemed medium-sized (0.01 to 0.1%) by its frequency. V gene TRBV30 combines with J gene TRBJ1-2; TCRdb's D call, TRBD1, is unchecked because there is no DNA. The germline V gene encodes CDR1 GTSNPN and CDR2 SVGIG (reference sequence). The CDR3 extends over 13 amino acids. The CDR3 protein is CAWSGTVVYGYTF.

Frequency places this clonotype as medium-sized. The chain joins TRBV6-5 to TRBJ1-2. Germline CDR1 is MNHEY and CDR2 is SVGAGI. The CDR3 runs to 15 residues. The chain's CDR3 is CASSNRQSPNYGYTF.

Frequency places this clonotype as medium-sized. This CDR3 reads CASSLAGGNTEAFF. The chain joins TRBV12-3 or TRBV12-4 to TRBJ1-1; without DNA, the TCRdb call of TRBD1 cannot be checked. The CDR3 runs 14 residues.

This chain connects TRBV20-1 to TRBJ2-7; the D call of TRBD2 rests on TCRdb alone, since no DNA is present to check it. This CDR3 has 13 amino acids. Germline V CDR1 and CDR2: DFQATT, SNEGSKA (reference sequence). The CDR3 loop reads CSAGGTPNYEQYF.

This clonotype is medium-sized by frequency. This chain connects TRBV6-1 to TRBJ1-2. Germline CDR1 and CDR2: MNHNS and SASEGT. The CDR3 length is 12 residues. The CDR3 here is CASRLRFYGYTF.

The gene calls are TRBV5-1 and TRBJ1-1; TCRdb names TRBD1, which stays unverified in the absence of DNA. CDR3 length: 13 residues. From germline, CDR1 is SGHRS and CDR2 YFSETQ. CDR3 sequence reads: CASSLGGENEAFF.

Frequency places this clonotype as medium-sized. The chain links TRBV6-4 to TRBJ2-2; TCRdb calls TRBD1, which cannot be checked without DNA. CDR3 size: 14 residues. Per germline, CDR1 MRHNA and CDR2 SNTAGT. CDR3 sequence reads: CASSDGQNTGELFF.

This clonotype is classed as medium-sized by frequency. The chain joins TRBV6-2 or TRBV6-3 to TRBJ2-7; as DNA is missing, the TRBD1 call by TCRdb cannot be tested. The CDR3 length is 12 residues. Germline CDR1 MNHEY, CDR2 SVGEGT. This CDR3 is CASRDTPYEQYF.